A single T cell receptor beta chain is shown here with its context. The antigen remains undetermined. Profiled with immunoSEQ multiplex PCR; TCRdb holds only in-frame clones, not every one. The sample carries about 82,000 clones, roughly 93% recorded once. This entry comes from a study of cytomegalovirus exposure and HLA in healthy donors. Notes on the study in general: First-cohort TCR clusters were later found to tend to co-occur in the 120 or so validation repertoires.

The CDR3 spans 16 residues. CDR1 and CDR2 (germline): GTSNPN, SVGIG (reference sequence). V lost 3 bases to trimming and J lost 3 bases; unmatched junction nucleotides: 10. The source of this sequence is a man younger than 35 in good health and CMV-seronegative. Sequences were obtained from PBMCs. The V and J genes are TRBV30 and TRBJ1-5; 8 bases are shared with TRBD1. CDR3 coding DNA: TGTGCCTGGAGGGACAGGGTTATGGGGAACAATCAGCCCCAGCATTTT. Translation: CAWRDRVMGNNQPQHF.